This T cell receptor (beta chain) emerged from a study of OX40 agonist ivuxolimab in advanced cancers. Repertoires were generated with immunoSEQ multiplex PCR, while TCRdb's copy carries only in-frame clones and drops some. This table holds more than 80,000 clones, 90% to 95% found once. This clone has just a few counts. The sequencing used CD4+ or CD8+ T cells sorted from blood, collected in a trial of the OX40 agonist ivuxolimab. This sequence originates from an adult with an advanced solid tumor such as melanoma, head and neck, liver or kidney cancer.

Here the CDR3 DNA reads TGTGCCAGCTCGACGGTGGCCGCCCTCTATGGCTACACCTTC. This translates into CASSTVAALYGYTF. This chain connects TRBV2 to TRBJ1-2; D gene uncertain. The V end was cut by 8 bases, the J end by 4 bases, with 17 bases between. Germline-derived CDR1 and CDR2 are SNHLY and FYNNEI. This CDR3 comprises 14 residues.